This T cell receptor beta chain came from a study of T cell repertoires in cytomegalovirus infection. Germline V CDR1 and CDR2: LNHDA, SQIVND (reference sequence). V was pared by 9 bases and J by 4 bases, with 16 bases between. This CDR3 is 13 amino acids long. Each CDR3 protein gets one entry after TCRdb re-called the reads with MiXCR. Here the sample spans 150,000 to 200,000 distinct CDR3 sequences, around 15% being singletons. Sequencing was carried out using PBMCs. The TCR was taken from a human donor in good health (CMV status not recorded). Some clones in this sample may be carry-over from other donors' samples. The chain links TRBV19 to TRBJ2-7, with D uncertain. The CDR3 region has the DNA TGTGCCAGCGTAGACTTATGGAGTTACGAGCAGTACTTC. Amino acid sequence: CASVDLWSYEQYF.